The clone carrying this T cell receptor (beta chain) was counted at least ten times. The antigen is not known. This entry comes from a study of human T cells and chemical hapten exposure. Findings and caveats of the study: Expanded TCR counts at PT1 went up together with patch test score, a positive correlation.

Using its own MiXCR run on the RACE reads, TCRdb lists one record per CDR3 protein. The sample yields tens of thousands of distinct CDR3 sequences, roughly 12% seen once. Trimming at V came to 5 bases and at J to 6 bases, leaving 2 bases not matched to a gene. The CDR3 contains 12 residues. Germline V gene data show CDR1 as MNHNY and CDR2 as SVGAGI (reference sequence). The sample's time point: patch test 1, 2 weeks after DPC sensitization. Regarding treatment: therapeutic diphenylcyclopropenone sensitization with weekly scalp DPC. This specimen consisted of whole blood, obtained in connection with sensitization to the hapten diphenylcyclopropenone (DPC). This clonotype was obtained from a woman aged 60 to 75 with alopecia areata. Some clones in this sample may be carry-over from other donors' samples. This sequence joins TRBV6-6 and TRBJ2-5; 8 bases align to TRBD1. The CDR3 loop reads CASSRDRQTQYF. The CDR3 DNA reads TGTGCCAGCAGTAGGGACAGGCAGACCCAGTACTTC.